These 27 T cell receptor beta chains were sequenced from one sample in a study of T-cell memory formation after mild COVID-19. TCRdb independently ran MiXCR on the 5' RACE reads; one entry per CDR3 protein. The table has just under 50,000 distinct CDR3 sequences, 12% seen once. Sequenced: PBMCs or a T cell subset sorted from them (not recorded which). The receptors stem from a man aged 18 to 29 who had mild COVID-19 (a few samples of this study predate the infection). Cell type and time point are not known.

This clonotype was seen ten or more times. The chain uses TRBV5-1 and TRBJ2-5; 7 bases are shared with TRBD1. The CDR3 consists of 16 residues. V shed 4 bases and J 5 bases; nucleotides not matched to a gene: 14. The germline V gene has CDR1 SGHRS and CDR2 YFSETQ. CDR3 protein: CASSPMLRQGAETQYF. Here the CDR3 DNA reads TGCGCCAGCAGCCCGATGTTACGACAGGGCGCGGAGACCCAGTACTTC.

Only a few counts were recorded for this clonotype. This chain joins TRBV20-1 and TRBJ2-7; D possibly corresponds to TRBD1 (6 bases). V was pared by 6 bases and J by 0 bases, with 24 bases between. The CDR3 extends over 17 amino acids. Germline CDR1 is DFQATT and CDR2 is SNEGSKA (reference sequence). The CDR3 spells CSAKQGPSRWSSYEQYF. The CDR3 region has the DNA TGCAGTGCGAAACAGGGACCGTCCCGTTGGAGCTCCTACGAGCAGTACTTC.

This clonotype is categorized as medium-sized. The chain combines TRBV20-1 with TRBJ2-6; D call uncertain. V was shortened by 4 bases and J by 2 bases, with 6 bases between the two germline ends. CDR1 is DFQATT, CDR2 SNEGSKA, per germline (reference sequence). The CDR3 loop spans 13 amino acids. The CDR3 DNA reads as TGCAGTGCTAAGGGCACTGGGGCCAACGTCCTGACTTTC. This gives the protein CSAKGTGANVLTF.

This clonotype was seen a few times. The genes are TRBV10-3 and TRBJ1-1; D possibly corresponds to TRBD1 (5 bases). V lost 3 bases to trimming and J lost 3 bases, with 14 bases between them. CDR1 and CDR2 from the germline V gene are ENHRY and SYGVKD. CDR3 length: 15 residues. This chain's CDR3 is CAISDPIQGHTEAFF. The CDR3 nucleotides are TGTGCCATCAGTGATCCCATCCAGGGTCACACTGAAGCTTTCTTT.

This clonotype was seen many times. The chain combines TRBV3-1 with TRBJ2-4, with TRBD2 identical over 8 bases. Germline V gene sequence: CDR1 LGHDT, CDR2 YNNKEL (reference sequence). J was trimmed by 1 base and V by 5 bases; bases with no gene match: 10. This CDR3 comprises 17 residues. The CDR3 here is CASSSNDGGAAKNIQYF. As DNA, the CDR3 is TGTGCCAGCAGCTCAAATGACGGGGGGGCCGCCAAAAACATTCAGTACTTC.

The rearrangement links TRBV4-3 to TRBJ1-2, with D perhaps matching TRBD1 (6 bases). CDR1 is LGHNA and CDR2 is YSLEER in the germline V gene. The CDR3 consists of 15 residues. Trimming stripped 0 bases from V and 4 bases from J, with 12 bases between. CDR3 amino acids: CASSQDRGGLYGYTF. CDR3 bases: TGCGCCAGCAGCCAAGATCGGGGGGGCCTCTATGGCTACACCTTC.

The chain employs TRBV7-8 and TRBJ2-3; D gene ambiguous. The CDR3 covers 14 residues. Germline V gene sequence: CDR1 SGHVS, CDR2 FQNEAQ. The V end was cut by 1 base, the J end by 5 bases, with 10 bases between. The CDR3 loop is CASSLGQSQDTQYF. DNA for the CDR3: TGTGCCAGCAGCTTAGGGCAGAGTCAAGATACGCAGTATTTT. The complete variable domain, with remaining parts taken from reference TRBV7-8 and TRBJ2-3, reads GAGVSQSPRYKVAKRGQDVALRCDPISGHVSLFWYQQALGQGPEFLTYFQNEAQLDKSGLPSDRFFAERPEGSVSTLKIQRTQQEDSAVYLCASSLGQSQDTQYFGPGTRLTVL.

This clonotype was detected ten times or more. This chain connects TRBV7-9 to TRBJ1-2; D remains ambiguous. CDR1 and CDR2 (germline): SEHNR, FQNEAQ (reference sequence). This CDR3 is built from 13 residues. Trimming cost V 1 base and J 3 bases, with 6 bases left between them. CDR3 loop: CASSLGGDYGYTF. The CDR3 bases are TGTGCCAGCAGCTTAGGAGGAGACTATGGCTACACCTTC.

The table lists this clonotype with many counts. The chain uses TRBV6-5 and TRBJ1-1; D not resolved. This CDR3 is built from 13 residues. Germline assignment: CDR1 MNHEY and CDR2 SVGAGI. The V end lost 2 bases, the J end lost 5 bases, and 9 bases lay between the germline ends. The CDR3 nucleotides read TGTGCCAGCAGTTACACCTTTGGAACTGAAGCTTTCTTT. Translated, it gives CASSYTFGTEAFF.

This chain links TRBV20-1 with TRBJ1-1, with TRBD1 matching 8 bases. Trimming cost V 5 bases and J 3 bases; bases outside gene matches: 20. CDR1 is DFQATT, CDR2 SNEGSKA, per germline (reference sequence). The CDR3 covers 18 residues. The CDR3 reads CSARRQGFWGVVDTEAFF. CDR3 in DNA: TGCAGTGCTCGAAGACAGGGGTTCTGGGGGGTCGTGGACACTGAAGCTTTCTTT.

Ten or more counts support this clonotype. The J gene is TRBJ2-2, the V gene TRBV20-1; the D call may be TRBD1 or TRBD2 (7 bases each). Germline lookup yields CDR1 DFQATT and CDR2 SNEGSKA (reference sequence). V dropped 6 bases and J dropped 2 bases, with 25 bases sitting between them. The CDR3 has 18 amino acids. Written as DNA, the CDR3 is TGCAGTGCCCCCGTCGCAGGGGGGGGCCTGTATAACACCGGGGAGCTGTTTTTT. Translating it yields CSAPVAGGGLYNTGELFF.

This clonotype was seen at least ten times. V gene TRBV7-2 combines with J gene TRBJ2-1; D unclear. The CDR3 runs 15 residues. V lost 1 base and J lost 7, with 14 bases in between. The germline V gene has CDR1 SGHTA and CDR2 FQGNSA. The CDR3 loop is CASSLVEWGRNEQFF. CDR3 DNA: TGTGCCAGCAGCTTAGTCGAATGGGGTCGGAATGAGCAGTTCTTC.

The chain has TRBV18 and TRBJ1-1, with 9 bases aligning to TRBD1. Germline CDR1 is KGHSH and CDR2 is LQKENI. Losses at the gene ends were 4 bases for V and 4 bases for J; bases not matched to a gene: 1. The CDR3 extends over 13 amino acids. CDR3 sequence reads: CASSQGQGTEAFF. The CDR3 DNA reads as TGTGCCAGCTCACAGGGACAGGGCACTGAAGCTTTCTTT.

This clonotype has only a few counts. This sequence joins TRBV12-5 and TRBJ2-5, with 8 bases fitting TRBD1. This CDR3 is 14 amino acids long. Germline-derived CDR1 and CDR2 are LGHNT and FRNRAP. The J segment lost 4 bases and the V segment lost 4 bases, leaving 5 bases of the junction unmatched. This CDR3 is CASGWQGATETQYF. CDR3 DNA: TGTGCTAGTGGTTGGCAGGGGGCGACAGAGACCCAGTACTTC.

This clonotype has more than one count but fewer than ten. The rearrangement links TRBV5-1 to TRBJ2-2, with D possibly TRBD1 on 6 matching bases. Trimming took off 4 bases at V and 4 bases at J, with 14 bases between the two ends. CDR1 and CDR2 (germline): SGHRS, YFSETQ. CDR3 length equals 15 residues. CDR3 bases: TGCGCCAGCAGCCAACAGGGTTCGGGCACCGGGGAGCTGTTTTTT. Its protein is CASSQQGSGTGELFF. The entire variable domain, with the rest obtained from reference TRBV5-1 and TRBJ2-2, is as follows: KAGVTQTPRYLIKTRGQQVTLSCSPISGHRSVSWYQQTPGQGLQFLFEYFSETQRNKGNFPGRFSGRQFSNSRSEMNVSTLELGDSALYLCASSQQGSGTGELFFGEGSRLTVL.

This clonotype was seen more than once but under ten times. The chain links TRBV6-2 or TRBV6-3 to TRBJ2-3; a weak D match, TRBD2 (6 bases). Germline loops: CDR1 MNHEY, CDR2 SVGEGT. The CDR3 has 15 residues. Trimming stripped 0 bases from V and 10 bases from J, with 17 bases between. The chain's CDR3 is CASSYSRLVQGAQYF. The CDR3 nucleotides read TGTGCCAGCAGTTACTCGAGACTAGTTCAGGGTGCGCAGTATTTT.

The CDR3 reads CASSSGMSYEQYV. Written as DNA, the CDR3 is TGTGCCAGCAGTTCAGGGATGTCCTACGAGCAGTACGTC. J is TRBJ2-7 and V is TRBV12-3 or TRBV12-4, with a tentative D call TRBD1 (5 bases). Trimming cost V 4 bases and J 1 base, with 8 bases left between them. This CDR3 is 13 amino acids long.

A few counts support this clonotype. The chain uses TRBV5-1 and TRBJ2-7; TRBD1 matches 9 bases. Trimming removed 1 base from V and 7 bases from J; junction bases left unmatched: 15. The CDR3 covers 17 residues. From germline, CDR1 is SGHRS and CDR2 YFSETQ. CDR3 coding DNA: TGCGCCAGCAGCTTGTCGATGGAACAGGGGGCGCTAGGGGAGCAGTACTTC. Its translation is CASSLSMEQGALGEQYF.

CDR3 in amino acids: CSAPPYGSVYNEQFF. In DNA, the CDR3 is TGCAGTGCCCCGCCCTATGGCTCGGTCTACAATGAGCAGTTCTTC. The chain joins TRBV20-1 to TRBJ2-1; no reliable D call. V shed 6 bases and J shed 3 bases, with 18 bases lying between them. This CDR3 has 15 residues. CDR1 DFQATT and CDR2 SNEGSKA come from the germline V gene (reference sequence).

This chain connects TRBV7-2 to TRBJ1-5; D gene unclear. V lost 5 bases and J 4 bases, leaving 12 bases between the germline ends. Germline CDR1 is SGHTA and CDR2 is FQGNSA. The CDR3 consists of 14 residues. CDR3 nucleotides: TGTGCCAGCAGCCTACCACAGCTAAATCAGCCCCAGCATTTT. Translating gives CASSLPQLNQPQHF.

The table lists this clonotype with many counts. The gene calls are TRBV7-9 and TRBJ2-3; weak D call: TRBD1 (5 bases). V lost 5 bases to trimming and J lost 3 bases, with 9 bases between them. Germline CDR1 and CDR2: SEHNR and FQNEAQ (reference sequence). This CDR3 region has 13 residues. In nucleotides, the CDR3 is TGTGCCAGCAGCCCAGGGTGGACAGATACGCAGTATTTT. It encodes CASSPGWTDTQYF.

At least ten counts were recorded for this clonotype. The J gene is TRBJ2-5, the V gene TRBV12-3 or TRBV12-4; no clear D gene. V gave up 5 bases and J gave up 2 bases, with 12 bases separating them. There are 14 residues in the CDR3. The CDR3 protein is CASSHPGPQETQYF. CDR3 DNA: TGTGCCAGCAGTCACCCGGGTCCACAAGAGACCCAGTACTTC.

This clonotype was seen ten or more times. The genes are TRBV10-2 and TRBJ2-7, with 12 bases that match TRBD1. After removal of 6 bases from V and 7 bases from J, the junction contained 10 bases not matched to a gene. The CDR3 is 15 residues long. CDR1 and CDR2 (germline): WSHSY, SAAADI. CDR3 bases: TGCGCCAGCAGCGCACCGGGACAGGGGGCGCGGGAGCAGTACTTC. It encodes CASSAPGQGAREQYF.

This clonotype was observed a few times. This rearrangement joins TRBV7-2 to TRBJ2-5, with D possibly being TRBD1 (5 bases). This CDR3 contains 18 residues. The germline V gene encodes CDR1 SGHTA and CDR2 FQGNSA. The V end was cut by 2 bases, the J end by 0 bases, with 19 bases between. The CDR3 loop is CASSLHFQGSEDQETQYF. The CDR3 DNA reads TGTGCCAGCAGCTTACACTTCCAGGGAAGTGAGGACCAAGAGACCCAGTACTTC.

This clonotype appeared many times. The V gene is TRBV20-1, the J gene TRBJ1-5; D ambiguous. V dropped 1 base and J dropped 4 bases, with 5 bases sitting between them. This CDR3 contains 12 residues. Germline-derived CDR1 and CDR2 are DFQATT and SNEGSKA (reference sequence). DNA of the CDR3: TGCAGTGCTAGAGCGGGGAATCAGCCCCAGCATTTT. Translated, it gives CSARAGNQPQHF.

This sequence joins TRBV3-1 and TRBJ2-5; D is perhaps TRBD1 (5 bases). The V and J ends lost 4 bases and 2 bases respectively, with 14 bases between them. This CDR3 contains 15 residues. CDR1 and CDR2 from the germline V gene are LGHDT and YNNKEL (reference sequence). The CDR3 reads CASSRPMGRQETQYF. The CDR3 DNA reads as TGTGCCAGCAGCCGCCCAATGGGGCGGCAAGAGACCCAGTACTTC.

This clonotype showed up just a few times. The DNA for the CDR3 is TGCGCCAGCATACTAAGCTTGGTCAAAGTAGGGGGGCCCAACACCGGGGAGCTGTTTTTT. This gives the protein CASILSLVKVGGPNTGELFF. This rearrangement joins TRBV5-1 to TRBJ2-2; D possibly uses TRBD1 or TRBD2 (6 bases each). V lost 6 bases and J lost 2, with 29 bases in between. The germline CDR1 and CDR2 sequences are SGHRS and YFSETQ. The CDR3 length is 20 residues.